This T cell receptor (beta chain) was identified during a study of Ad26.COV2.S vaccination and SARS-CoV-2 variants. Some clones are missing from TCRdb's copy, which holds only in-frame ones; the method was immunoSEQ multiplex PCR. The table lists roughly 300,000 clones, 75% to 90% of them singletons. Treatment noted: over 15 received Ad26.COV2.S at low or high dose, single or two shots; several received placebo; per-sample allocation not given. Following the first vaccine or placebo injection, samples were taken on day 63. CDR1 SEHNR and CDR2 FQNEAQ come from the germline V gene (reference sequence). This CDR3 is 13 amino acids long. Trimming took 3 bases from V and 3 from J, leaving 9 bases between them.

The chain recombines TRBV7-9 with TRBJ2-7, with a possible D match to TRBD1 (6 bases). The sequences come from peripheral blood, collected in a trial of Ad26.COV2.S vaccine versus placebo. The clonotype comes from a person between 18 and 59 years old who received the Ad26.COV2.S COVID-19 vaccine or a placebo. CDR3 in DNA: TGTGCCAGCAGCTTTTCAGGGGACTACGAGCAGTACTTC. Translation: CASSFSGDYEQYF.